The source of this TCR beta chain is a study of shared clonotypes between healthy human individuals. Study outcomes and limitations: Non-shared clonotypes were found to have lower generation probabilities than the clonotypes that were shared by all four of the sorted-subset donors.

Concerning this clone: The antigen is unknown.

Sorted-subset replicate PCRs used 200 ng of genomic DNA. This amount corresponded to approximately 30,000 T cell genomes. TCRdb's copy holds only in-frame clones and misses some; the assay was immunoSEQ multiplex PCR. The table lists more than 850,000 clones, around 78% of them singletons. There are 14 residues in the CDR3. V lost 5 bases to trimming and J lost 2 bases, with 12 bases between them. CDR1 and CDR2 from the germline V gene are SNHLY and FYNNEI. The sequence was obtained from a man aged 18 to 29 in good health. Some clones in this sample may be carry-over from other donors' samples. V usage is TRBV2 and J usage is TRBJ2-5; D not certain. Sequencing was carried out using memory CD4+ T cells from PBMCs. The sample's subset: CD45RA-negative fraction. Here the CDR3 DNA reads TGTGCCAGCAGTCAGGCCGGACCGCAAGAGACCCAGTACTTC. It is translated as CASSQAGPQETQYF.